The T cell receptor beta chain under discussion was sequenced for a study of response to subunit inactivated influenza vaccine. V lost 2 bases and J 0 bases, leaving 14 bases between the germline ends. CDR1 is SGHAT, CDR2 FQNNGV, per germline. The CDR3 sequence is 18 residues long. TCRdb fed the RT-PCR reads into MiXCR, producing one record per CDR3 protein. The repertoire holds a few hundred thousand distinct CDR3 sequences, 10% to 12% seen once, with roughly 9.6% in the top ten. This clonotype has a handful of counts. This sample was shared with a second study, whose subject was T cells expressing NK-cell markers. Per that study: Template switching by 5'RACE with UMIs generated the TCR beta cDNA. HCMV serostatus: most of the eight sequenced donors positive, one negative. For several experiments, T cell sorting was restricted to the alpha-beta TCR population by means of an anti-gamma-delta TCR antibody. Dominant NKG2C+ clonotypes were found to form about 1.0-7.5% of CD8+ T cells in 5 or 6 donors. Leadership of the CD3+CD56-NKG2C+ fraction also belonged to these clonotypes in several donors.

The chain carries TRBV11-2 and TRBJ2-6; no clear D gene. The clonotype originates from a man over 45 who received an inactivated influenza vaccine. The sample consisted of PBMCs from blood, taken on the day of vaccination. CDR3 region: CASSLRRAQSSGANVLTF. CDR3 sequence (DNA): TGTGCCAGCAGCTTAAGAAGGGCCCAGAGCTCTGGGGCCAACGTCCTGACTTTC.